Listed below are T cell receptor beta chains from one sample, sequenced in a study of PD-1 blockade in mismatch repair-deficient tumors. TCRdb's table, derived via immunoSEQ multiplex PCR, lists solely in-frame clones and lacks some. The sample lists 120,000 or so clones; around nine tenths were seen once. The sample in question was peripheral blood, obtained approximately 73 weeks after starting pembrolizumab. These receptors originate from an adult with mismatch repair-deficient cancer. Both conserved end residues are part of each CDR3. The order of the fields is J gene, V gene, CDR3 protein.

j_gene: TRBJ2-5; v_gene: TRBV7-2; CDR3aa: CASSSFAGGVRETQYF
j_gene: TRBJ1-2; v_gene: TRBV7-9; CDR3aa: CASSLAGSGYTF
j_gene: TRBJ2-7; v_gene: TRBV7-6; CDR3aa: CASSFRELGEQYF
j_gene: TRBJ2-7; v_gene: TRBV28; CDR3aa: CASSAPDRAREQYF
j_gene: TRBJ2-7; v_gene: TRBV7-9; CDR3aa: CASSSRRLLAGGMGEQYF
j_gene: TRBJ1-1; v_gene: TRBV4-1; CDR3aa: CASNTGQGKAEAFF
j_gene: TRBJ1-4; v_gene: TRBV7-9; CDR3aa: CASSPQGWVDEKLFF
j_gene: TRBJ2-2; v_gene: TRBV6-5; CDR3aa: CASILTGLPGELFF
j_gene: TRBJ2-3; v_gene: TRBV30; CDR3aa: CAWSRTGGGAQYF
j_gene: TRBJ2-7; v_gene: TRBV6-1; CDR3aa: CASSEGWQGGPQQYF
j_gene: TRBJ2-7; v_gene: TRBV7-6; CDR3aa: CASSLGLAGVNEQYF
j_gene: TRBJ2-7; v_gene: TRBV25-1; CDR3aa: CASSEWGSNYEQYF
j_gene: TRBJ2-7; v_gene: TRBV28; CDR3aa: CASMTSYEQYF
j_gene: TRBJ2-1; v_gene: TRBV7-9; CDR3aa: CASSRDSREQFF
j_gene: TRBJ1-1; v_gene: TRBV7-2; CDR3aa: CASSSDRVLNTEAFF
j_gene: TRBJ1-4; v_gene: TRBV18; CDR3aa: CASSPEGTNEKLFF